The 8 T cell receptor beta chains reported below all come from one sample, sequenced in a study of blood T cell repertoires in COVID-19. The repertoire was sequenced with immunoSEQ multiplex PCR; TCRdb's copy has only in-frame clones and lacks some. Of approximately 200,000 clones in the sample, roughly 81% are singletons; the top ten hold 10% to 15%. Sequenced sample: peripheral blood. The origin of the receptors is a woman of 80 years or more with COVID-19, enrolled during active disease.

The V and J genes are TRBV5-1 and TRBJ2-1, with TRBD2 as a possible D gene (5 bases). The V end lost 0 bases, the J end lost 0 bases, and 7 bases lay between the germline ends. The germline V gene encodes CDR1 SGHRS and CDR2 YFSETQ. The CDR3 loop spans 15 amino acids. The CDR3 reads CASSLGGFSYNEQFF. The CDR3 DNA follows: TGCGCCAGCAGCTTGGGAGGGTTCTCCTACAATGAGCAGTTCTTC.

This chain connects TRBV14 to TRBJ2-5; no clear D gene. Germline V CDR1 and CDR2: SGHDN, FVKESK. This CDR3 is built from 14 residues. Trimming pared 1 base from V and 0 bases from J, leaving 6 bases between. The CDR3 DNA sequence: TGTGCCAGCAGCCAAGTTGACTACCAAGAGACCCAGTACTTC. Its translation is CASSQVDYQETQYF.

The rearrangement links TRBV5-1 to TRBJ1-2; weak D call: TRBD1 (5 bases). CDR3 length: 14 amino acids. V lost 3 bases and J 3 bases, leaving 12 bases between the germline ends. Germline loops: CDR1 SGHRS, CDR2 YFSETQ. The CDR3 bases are TGCGCCAGCAGCTGGCAGGGAGGGGACTATGGCTACACCTTC. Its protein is CASSWQGGDYGYTF.

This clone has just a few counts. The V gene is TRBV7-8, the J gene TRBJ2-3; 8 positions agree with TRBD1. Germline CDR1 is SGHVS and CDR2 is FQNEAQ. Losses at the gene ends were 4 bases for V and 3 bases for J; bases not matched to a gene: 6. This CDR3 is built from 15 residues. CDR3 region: CASSSQGVGTDTQYF. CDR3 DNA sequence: TGTGCCAGCAGCTCACAGGGGGTTGGAACAGATACGCAGTATTTT.

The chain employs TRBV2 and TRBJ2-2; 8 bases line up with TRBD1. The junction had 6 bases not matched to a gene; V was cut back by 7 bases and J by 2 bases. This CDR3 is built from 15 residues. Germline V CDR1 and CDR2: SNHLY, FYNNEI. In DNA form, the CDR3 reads TGTGCCAGCACCGTAGACAGGGGCAACACCGGGGAGCTGTTTTTT. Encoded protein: CASTVDRGNTGELFF.

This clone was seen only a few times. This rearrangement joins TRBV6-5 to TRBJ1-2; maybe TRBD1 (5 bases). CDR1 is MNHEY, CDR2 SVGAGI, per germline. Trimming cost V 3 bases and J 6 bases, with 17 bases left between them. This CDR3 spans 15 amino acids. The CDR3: CASSYSAGLEDGYTF. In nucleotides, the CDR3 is TGTGCCAGCAGTTATAGTGCAGGGTTGGAAGATGGCTACACCTTC.

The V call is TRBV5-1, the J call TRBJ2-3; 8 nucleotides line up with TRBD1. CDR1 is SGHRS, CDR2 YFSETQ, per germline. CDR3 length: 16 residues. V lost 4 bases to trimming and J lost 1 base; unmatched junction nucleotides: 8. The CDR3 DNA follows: TGCGCCAGCAGCCTGCCAGGACAGGGCGGCACAGATACGCAGTATTTT. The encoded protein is CASSLPGQGGTDTQYF. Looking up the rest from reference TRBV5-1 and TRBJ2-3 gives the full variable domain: KAGVTQTPRYLIKTRGQQVTLSCSPISGHRSVSWYQQTPGQGLQFLFEYFSETQRNKGNFPGRFSGRQFSNSRSEMNVSTLELGDSALYLCASSLPGQGGTDTQYFGPGTRLTVL.

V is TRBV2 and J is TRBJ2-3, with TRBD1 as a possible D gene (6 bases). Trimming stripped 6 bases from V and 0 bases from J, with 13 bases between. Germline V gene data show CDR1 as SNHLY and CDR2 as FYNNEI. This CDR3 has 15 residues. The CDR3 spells CASRLRGLSTDTQYF. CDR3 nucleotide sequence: TGTGCCAGCAGACTCAGGGGCCTTAGCACAGATACGCAGTATTTT.